Shown below are 5 T cell receptor beta chains from a single sample sequenced in a study of read filtering for tumor transcriptome and immune sequencing. This library used around 400 ng RNA and molecular barcoded adaptors spanning alpha/delta and beta/gamma chains. TCRdb used MiXCR to reprocess the reads, holding one entry per CDR3 protein. The sample holds 45,000 to 55,000 distinct CDR3 sequences, approximately 18% seen once. Specimen: a population of CD138-negative cells sorted from bone marrow. The receptors were sampled from a donor aged 40 or older with multiple myeloma.

The sample holds many counts of this clonotype. V is TRBV5-1 and J is TRBJ1-1; maybe TRBD1 (6 bases). V was pared by 4 bases and J by 1 base, with 17 bases between. The CDR3 consists of 16 residues. CDR1 is SGHRS and CDR2 is YFSETQ in the germline V gene. Written as DNA, the CDR3 is TGCGCCAGCAGCCACAATTATGGGACACCGAACACTGAAGCTTTCTTT. Its translation: CASSHNYGTPNTEAFF.

This clonotype was observed at least ten times. The chain joins TRBV6-5 to TRBJ2-3; a weak D match, TRBD2 (5 bases). V was cut by 2 bases and J by 0 bases, with 12 bases left in between. The length of the CDR3 is 16 residues. Germline-derived CDR1 and CDR2 are MNHEY and SVGAGI. The CDR3 region has the DNA TGTGCCAGCAGTTACCTGAGCGGTACTAGCACAGATACGCAGTATTTT. Translation: CASSYLSGTSTDTQYF.

Ten or more counts support this clonotype. This rearrangement joins TRBV10-3 to TRBJ2-5, with D possibly matching TRBD2 (6 bases). V dropped 0 bases and J dropped 1 base, with 9 bases sitting between them. Germline CDR1 is ENHRY and CDR2 is SYGVKD. This CDR3 contains 15 residues. The CDR3: CAISESGGPQETQYF. CDR3 nucleotide sequence: TGTGCCATCAGTGAGTCGGGAGGTCCCCAAGAGACCCAGTACTTC.

In regard to this clonotype: It may be a read error: a sequence one base away is much more abundant. The chain recombines TRBV20-1 with TRBJ2-3; unclear D gene. Germline assignment: CDR1 DFQATT and CDR2 SNEGSKA (reference sequence). V was cut by 4 bases and J by 4 bases, with 15 bases left in between. This CDR3 region has 14 residues. CDR3 loop: CSATAEVRADTQYF. As DNA, the CDR3 is TGCAGTGCTACGGCGGAAGTTCGGGCAGATACGCAGTATTTT.

The sample holds many counts of this clonotype. The chain recombines TRBV6-5 with TRBJ2-1; the match to TRBD2 covers 8 bases. Germline V gene data show CDR1 as MNHEY and CDR2 as SVGAGI. The CDR3 is 15 residues long. Germline trimming cut 5 bases from V and 2 bases from J; bases unmatched to any gene: 5. CDR3 sequence (DNA): TGTGCCAGCAGTACCGGACTAGCTGCCTACAATGAGCAGTTCTTC. Amino acids: CASSTGLAAYNEQFF.